The 8 T cell receptor beta chains below come from one sample, sequenced in a study of cytomegalovirus exposure and HLA in healthy donors (dated by TCRdb to the late 2010s). Libraries were prepared through the immunoSEQ multiplex PCR assay. TCRdb carries this immuneACCESS record with in-frame sequences only. Its versions omit some clonotypes, under half of them owing to an unresolved V gene in the studies checked, with the rest unexplained. The sample has some 150,000 clones on record, 85% to 90% of them singletons. Of the sample, more than 1.2% is held by the ten largest clones. The sample consisted of PBMCs. The receptors were gathered from a woman in her thirties in good health and CMV-seronegative.

The rearrangement joins TRBV7-9 to TRBJ2-2; D is unresolved. The germline CDR1 and CDR2 sequences are SEHNR and FQNEAQ (reference sequence). The CDR3 has 12 residues. V was trimmed by 5 bases and J by 3 bases, leaving 4 bases between them. The CDR3 DNA sequence: TGTGCCAGCAGCCCCTACACCGGGGAGCTGTTTTTT. It encodes CASSPYTGELFF.

This clone was picked up one time. The chain is built from TRBV11-1 and TRBJ2-5; TRBD2 aligns across 14 bases. The CDR3 is 16 residues long. Germline V gives CDR1 SGHAT, CDR2 FQDESV (reference sequence). Trimming removed 5 bases from V and 4 bases from J; junction bases left unmatched: 6. CDR3 protein: CASSPRLAGGVETQYF. CDR3 DNA: TGTGCCAGCAGCCCTCGACTAGCGGGGGGGGTAGAGACCCAGTACTTC.

The chain uses TRBV4-1 and TRBJ1-6; no firm D call. Germline V CDR1 and CDR2: MGHRA, YSYEKL. There are 16 residues in the CDR3. The V gene lost 5 bases and the J gene lost 4 bases, with 15 bases spanning the gap. This CDR3 reads CASSLRLGAYNSPLHF. The CDR3 nucleotides are TGCGCCAGCAGCTTACGCTTGGGCGCTTATAATTCACCCCTCCACTTT.

V gene TRBV19 combines with J gene TRBJ2-7, with D unclear. Germline loops: CDR1 LNHDA, CDR2 SQIVND (reference sequence). V was trimmed by 7 bases and J by 5 bases, leaving 15 bases between them. CDR3 length: 13 residues. The CDR3 protein is CASKRPSTDEQYF. The DNA for the CDR3 is TGTGCCAGTAAGCGACCTTCGACCGACGAGCAGTACTTC.

This clone was seen only once. V is TRBV2 and J is TRBJ2-1; D may be TRBD2 (5 bases). The germline V gene encodes CDR1 SNHLY and CDR2 FYNNEI. V lost 4 bases and J lost 8, with 12 bases in between. This CDR3 contains 13 residues. CDR3 protein: CASSGSVLHEQFF. The CDR3 coding sequence is TGTGCCAGCAGTGGTAGCGTACTCCATGAGCAGTTCTTC.

CDR3 DNA sequence: TGTGCCAGCAGTGGACAGGGGGCCCTCCCTTCCCTTTACGAGCAGTACTTC. It is translated as CASSGQGALPSLYEQYF. V gene TRBV27 combines with J gene TRBJ2-7, with 11 positions matching TRBD1. J gave up 4 bases and V 5 bases, and 13 bases lay outside the gene matches. Per germline, CDR1 MNHEY and CDR2 SMNVEV (reference sequence). The CDR3 loop spans 17 amino acids.

This clone was picked up one time. This chain links TRBV7-2 with TRBJ1-4; TRBD1 matches at 8 bases. Germline CDR1 is SGHTA and CDR2 is FQGNSA. Unmatched junction bases numbered 5, after V lost 5 bases and J lost 3 bases. This CDR3 has 15 residues. The CDR3 DNA reads TGTGCCAGCAGCCTCAGGGGGCTTGCTAATGAAAAACTGTTTTTT. It encodes CASSLRGLANEKLFF.

The chain is built from TRBV6-5 and TRBJ1-2; TRBD1 aligns across 8 bases. The germline CDR1 and CDR2 sequences are MNHEY and SVGAGI. This CDR3 spans 15 amino acids. V shed 5 bases, J shed 1 base, and the junction held 6 bases outside the gene matches. The CDR3 loop reads CASSATGAYNYGYTF. In nucleotides, the CDR3 is TGTGCCAGCAGTGCGACAGGGGCCTATAACTATGGCTACACCTTC.